A selection of T cell receptor beta chains follows, all from one sample in a study of cytomegalovirus exposure and HLA in healthy donors. Libraries were prepared by immunoSEQ multiplex PCR; TCRdb keeps only in-frame clonotypes and omits some of them. The sample contains about 150,000 clones, about 68% of which appear only once. The sequencing input was PBMCs. All receptors come from a man between 18 and 35 years old in good health and CMV-seronegative. Each CDR3 is given without its conserved first and last residue.

TRBJ2-7 | TRBV6-6 | ASRRTGDRGYEQY
TRBJ2-7 | TRBV5-1 | ASSSWGRDIRTYEQY
TRBJ2-2 | TRBV18 | ASSPEGQGTGELF
TRBJ1-1 | TRBV2 | ASSEGQGFTEAF
TRBJ2-3 | TRBV5-1 | ASSLGTSGRASMADTQY
TRBJ2-7 | TRBV6-5 | ASSYASGRRIEQY
TRBJ1-2 | TRBV18 | ASSPAQGYGYT
TRBJ2-7 | TRBV30 | AWSLTLPYEQY
TRBJ2-3 | TRBV9 | ASSASGKADTQY
TRBJ2-1 | TRBV27 | ASSLSDLGAGGSYNEQF
TRBJ1-1 | TRBV6-5 | ASRAGNEAF
TRBJ2-7 | TRBV2 | ASSLGAEVEQY
TRBJ2-7 | TRBV6-5 | ASGDLYEQY
TRBJ2-1 | TRBV5-1 | ASSLVAGLNNEQF
TRBJ2-5 | TRBV5-1 | ASSPGQEGETQY
TRBJ2-3 | TRBV7-2 | ASSPGQGSDTQY
TRBJ1-1 | TRBV10-3 | AISDPTQGTTEAF
TRBJ1-4 | TRBV7-2 | ASSTQTGVYEKLF
TRBJ2-2 | TRBV19 | ASSAGRAGELF
TRBJ1-5 | TRBV6-4 | ASSVGLDQPQH
TRBJ2-1 | TRBV6-5 | ASSYGRGSYNEQF
TRBJ1-2 | TRBV30 | AWSVRGQGYGYT
TRBJ2-7 | TRBV5-5 | ASSLGLAGGRRYEQY
TRBJ2-5 | TRBV19 | ATAGLARETQY
TRBJ2-7 | TRBV14 | ASSQVGQVYEQY
TRBJ2-7 | TRBV19 | ASSRDRVLGSSYEQY
TRBJ2-1 | TRBV4-1 | ASSQDRGTSGRAGQF
TRBJ2-1 | TRBV19 | ASSQGGGQF
TRBJ1-3 | TRBV7-9 | ASSFSDTIY
TRBJ2-3 | TRBV6-4 | ASSEGGDGDTQY
TRBJ2-1 | TRBV9 | ASSPPAGAEAQF
TRBJ2-1 | TRBV5-4 | ASSLGTTGVSEQF
TRBJ2-7 | TRBV4-1 | ASSQADRAYEQY
TRBJ1-2 | TRBV5-4 | ASRLQGTNYGYT
TRBJ1-2 | TRBV5-1 | ASSFEPTDYGYT
TRBJ2-7 | TRBV7-9 | SSSLSGEQY
TRBJ2-5 | TRBV5-1 | ASSSFPPRETQY
TRBJ2-7 | TRBV10-3 | ATSRSYEQY
TRBJ2-7 | TRBV19 | ASSIEGRASSEQY
TRBJ2-2 | TRBV30 | AWTLRVTGELF
TRBJ2-5 | TRBV30 | AWSVGSGEGGTQY
TRBJ2-2 | TRBV18 | ASSLAANTGELF
TRBJ2-5 | TRBV7-8 | ASSSPGLAGGPYETQY
TRBJ1-5 | TRBV7-9 | SSSSGGNQPQH
TRBJ2-3 | TRBV2 | AGRVAGGTQY
TRBJ2-7 | TRBV19 | ASSNRDRSYEQY
TRBJ2-1 | TRBV20-1 | SARTVHEQF
TRBJ2-5 | TRBV7-9 | ASSSTSGSRETQY
TRBJ2-1 | TRBV19 | ASSIREWHEQF
TRBJ2-7 | TRBV6-1 | ASSEDRQAREQY
TRBJ2-7 | TRBV6-5 | ASGTGYEQY
TRBJ2-3 | TRBV29-1 | SVILAGISTDTQY
TRBJ2-3 | TRBV5-6 | ASSEVPNFSTDTQY
TRBJ2-3 | TRBV4-3 | ASSPGSRGADTQY
TRBJ1-2 | TRBV7-9 | ASSLAIDRVDT
NA | TRBV7-2 | ASSLHLWDSYEQY